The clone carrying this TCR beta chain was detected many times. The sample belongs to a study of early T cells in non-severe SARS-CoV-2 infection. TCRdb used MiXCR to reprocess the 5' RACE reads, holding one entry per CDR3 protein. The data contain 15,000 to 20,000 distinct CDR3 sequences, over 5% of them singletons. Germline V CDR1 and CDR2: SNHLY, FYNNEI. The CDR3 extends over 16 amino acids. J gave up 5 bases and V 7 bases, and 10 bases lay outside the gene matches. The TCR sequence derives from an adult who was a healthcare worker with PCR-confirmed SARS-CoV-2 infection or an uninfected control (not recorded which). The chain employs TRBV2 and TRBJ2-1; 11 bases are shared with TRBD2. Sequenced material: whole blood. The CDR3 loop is CASIQPLAGGNNEQFF. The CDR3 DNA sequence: TGTGCCAGCATTCAACCTCTAGCGGGAGGTAACAATGAGCAGTTCTTC. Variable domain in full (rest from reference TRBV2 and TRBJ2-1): EPEVTQTPSHQVTQMGQEVILRCVPISNHLYFYWYRQILGQKVEFLVSFYNNEISEKSEIFDDQFSVERPDGSNFTLKIRSTKLEDSAMYFCASIQPLAGGNNEQFFGPGTRLTVL.